This T cell receptor beta chain derives from a study of blood T cell repertoires in COVID-19. At the level of the study: Some COVID-19 samples were acute and others convalescent; all came from the United States, Italy and Spain.

As processed by the authors: Amplification of reference gene primers was used by the study to estimate nucleated cell counts. Here immunoSEQ multiplex PCR was the method, and the copy in TCRdb shows in-frame clones only, minus some. V, J and clone size are taken as reported in that table, and D and trimming were inferred from the DNA itself. The sample holds some 420,000 clones, over 75% seen once. Participants were placed into cohorts based on the clinical history they reported. Recovery among Cohort 3 donors was established by two negative PCRs, clearance, or symptom resolution. This TCR derives from a man aged 25 to 45 who had recovered from COVID-19. The sequenced material came from PBMCs or T cells enriched from blood (not recorded which).

As DNA, the CDR3 is TGTGCCAGCAGTTTAAGGGGTTTGGGCGTCCGTGTCCCCGGATCCTACGAGCAGTACTTC. Translation: CASSLRGLGVRVPGSYEQYF. This rearrangement joins TRBV28 to TRBJ2-7; maybe TRBD1 (5 bases). The CDR3 length is 20 residues. V was trimmed by 2 bases and J by 1 base, leaving 27 bases between them. Germline CDR1 and CDR2: MDHEN and SYDVKM.